These 20 T cell receptor beta chains share one sample of origin, sequenced in a study of cytotoxic CD8 clonotypes in ibrutinib-treated CLL. Profiling relied on immunoSEQ multiplex PCR, and the TCRdb table lists in-frame clones only, not all of them. This table holds 270,000 or so clones, approximately 76% found once. The specimen was PBMCs, collected at disease progression, from a patient treated with ibrutinib. All receptors derive from a human donor with chronic lymphocytic leukemia.

This clone is a singleton in its sample. The rearrangement uses TRBV5-1 and TRBJ2-2, with 11 bases aligning to TRBD2. The trim removed 4 bases at V and 6 bases at J, leaving 14 bases unmatched. The CDR3 has 18 amino acids. Per germline, CDR1 SGHRS and CDR2 YFSETQ. The DNA for the CDR3 is TGCGCCAGCAGCCGCGAAGTAGCGGGAGGGGCTATGGCCGGGGAGCTGTTTTTT. This encodes CASSREVAGGAMAGELFF. Filled out from reference TRBV5-1 and TRBJ2-2, the complete variable domain reads KAGVTQTPRYLIKTRGQQVTLSCSPISGHRSVSWYQQTPGQGLQFLFEYFSETQRNKGNFPGRFSGRQFSNSRSEMNVSTLELGDSALYLCASSREVAGGAMAGELFFGEGSRLTVL.

CDR3 amino acids: CASSERWANTGELFF. CDR3 sequence (DNA): TGTGCCAGCAGTGAGAGGTGGGCCAACACCGGGGAGCTGTTTTTT. The chain employs TRBV6-1 and TRBJ2-2; D not certain. Per the germline V gene, CDR1 is MNHNS and CDR2 is SASEGT. This CDR3 region has 15 residues. Trimming removed 3 bases at V and 2 bases at J, with 10 bases between.

V and J are TRBV7-3 and TRBJ2-7, with D possibly TRBD2 on 6 matching bases. Per the germline V gene, CDR1 is SGHTA and CDR2 is FQGTGA. The CDR3 extends over 15 amino acids. V lost 1 base, J lost 7 bases, and 17 bases lay in between. The CDR3 nucleotides are TGTGCCAGCAGCTTAAGTGGGGGGAACTACGGTGAGCAGTACTTC. Its translation is CASSLSGGNYGEQYF.

This chain joins TRBV4-1 and TRBJ1-1; 9 nucleotides align to TRBD1. The V segment lost 4 bases and the J segment 9 bases; nucleotides outside the gene matches: 6. The CDR3 is 13 amino acids. The germline V gene has CDR1 MGHRA and CDR2 YSYEKL. The DNA for the CDR3 is TGCGCCAGCAGCCTATGGACAGGGGCTCAAGCTTTCTTT. Protein: CASSLWTGAQAFF.

This chain connects TRBV9 to TRBJ2-2; 9 bases map to TRBD2. The CDR3 runs 15 residues. V trimming: 4 bases; J trimming: 5 bases; junction bases outside the gene matches: 6. The V gene's germline CDR1 is SGDLS and CDR2 YYNGEE. The CDR3 nucleotides read TGTGCCAGCAGCCGGACTAGCGACCCTACCGGGGAGCTGTTTTTT. It translates to CASSRTSDPTGELFF.

The chain uses TRBV5-4 and TRBJ2-3; D is undetermined. Germline V gene sequence: CDR1 SGHNT, CDR2 YYREEE (reference sequence). The CDR3 runs 12 residues. The V end lost 4 bases, the J end lost 2 bases, and 5 bases lay between the germline ends. The CDR3 is CASSPTTDTQYF. The DNA of the CDR3 is TGTGCCAGCAGCCCAACCACAGATACGCAGTATTTT. The full variable domain, in which reference TRBV5-4 and TRBJ2-3 provide the parts outside the CDR3, is ETGVTQSPTHLIKTRGQQVTLRCSSQSGHNTVSWYQQALGQGPQFIFQYYREEENGRGNFPPRFSGLQFPNYSSELNVNALELDDSALYLCASSPTTDTQYFGPGTRLTVL.

The chain links TRBV7-3 to TRBJ2-4; 7 nucleotides match TRBD1. This CDR3 is 13 amino acids long. V dropped 2 bases and J dropped 8; count of bases not matched to a gene: 3. Germline assignment: CDR1 SGHTA and CDR2 FQGTGA. The CDR3 loop reads CASSLDREDIQYF. DNA for the CDR3: TGTGCCAGCAGCTTAGACAGGGAAGACATTCAGTACTTC.

Concerning this clone itself: Other DNA sequences from this sample encode an identical CDR3 as well. V usage is TRBV5-6 and J usage is TRBJ2-3, with 8 bases that match TRBD1. Germline V gene sequence: CDR1 SGHDT, CDR2 YYEEEE. CDR3 size: 16 residues. Trimming at V came to 0 bases and at J to 3 bases, leaving 6 bases not matched to a gene. CDR3 amino acids: CASSLAGQGTTDTQYF. In nucleotides, the CDR3 is TGTGCCAGCAGCTTGGCCGGACAGGGAACGACAGATACGCAGTATTTT.

In the case of this clone: The sample has other DNA sequences that encode this CDR3 too. The chain links TRBV4-3 to TRBJ2-3, with 10 bases that match TRBD2. The length of the CDR3 is 15 residues. J was trimmed by 6 bases and V by 1 base; bases with no gene match: 4. From germline, CDR1 is LGHNA and CDR2 YSLEER. CDR3 sequence (DNA): TGCGCCAGCAGCCAAGTAGCGGGAGGTACGGATACGCAGTATTTT. Amino acids: CASSQVAGGTDTQYF.

V and J are TRBV6-6 and TRBJ1-3; D is undetermined. Germline V CDR1 and CDR2: MNHNY, SVGAGI (reference sequence). CDR3 length equals 14 residues. Trimming stripped 8 bases from V and 2 bases from J, with 13 bases between. CDR3 nucleotides: TGTGCCAGCCGCGGAGGGAAGACTGGAAACACCATATATTTT. As protein: CASRGGKTGNTIYF.

V usage is TRBV5-6 and J usage is TRBJ2-5; a possible D gene is TRBD2 (7 bases). Per the germline V gene, CDR1 is SGHDT and CDR2 is YYEEEE. Trimming cost V 2 bases and J 3 bases, with 11 bases left between them. The CDR3 consists of 14 residues. In nucleotides, the CDR3 is TGTGCCAGCAGCTTCCAGGGGAGGGAAGAGACCCAGTACTTC. Translated, it gives CASSFQGREETQYF.

V and J are TRBV14 and TRBJ1-1; D remains unclear. Trimming stripped 3 bases from V and 4 bases from J, with 12 bases between. Per germline, CDR1 SGHDN and CDR2 FVKESK. The CDR3 totals 14 residues. The CDR3 protein is CASSQNPGGTEAFF. The CDR3, as DNA: TGTGCCAGCAGCCAGAACCCGGGAGGCACTGAAGCTTTCTTT.

The CDR3 reads CSVERTASPDNEQFF. The CDR3 region has the DNA TGCAGCGTTGAAAGGACGGCTAGCCCCGATAATGAGCAGTTCTTC. The rearrangement joins TRBV29-1 to TRBJ2-1; perhaps TRBD2 as D (5 bases). The CDR3 is 15 amino acids. Germline CDR1 is SQVTM and CDR2 is ANQGSEA. Between the trimmed V and J ends, which lost 2 bases and 7 bases, there was a span of 18 bases.

The V call is TRBV6-6, the J call TRBJ2-5; D is perhaps TRBD1 (5 bases). The germline CDR1 and CDR2 sequences are MNHNY and SVGAGI (reference sequence). This CDR3 is built from 14 residues. V lost 5 bases to trimming and J lost 6 bases, with 16 bases between them. This CDR3 reads CASSASGNRKTQYF. The CDR3 coding sequence is TGTGCCAGCAGTGCCTCAGGGAATCGGAAGACCCAGTACTTC.

The chain links TRBV18 to TRBJ1-5, with D uncertain. There are 18 residues in the CDR3. V was clipped by 1 base and J by 0 bases, with 16 bases between them. Per the germline V gene, CDR1 is KGHSH and CDR2 is LQKENI. The CDR3 sequence is CASSPQGVPDISNQPQHF. Here the CDR3 DNA reads TGTGCCAGCTCACCACAGGGAGTCCCCGATATTAGCAATCAGCCCCAGCATTTT.

The chain combines TRBV7-6 with TRBJ2-2; 8 nucleotides agree with TRBD1. Germline V gene data show CDR1 as SGHVS and CDR2 as FNYEAQ. V lost 2 bases, J lost 3 bases, and 14 bases stayed unmatched. The CDR3 is 19 amino acids. The CDR3 DNA follows: TGTGCCAGCAGCTTACTTCGAATCAGGGGGCTGGATTACACCGGGGAGCTGTTTTTT. This gives the protein CASSLLRIRGLDYTGELFF.

J is TRBJ2-4 and V is TRBV6-5; TRBD1 matches at 8 bases. Germline trimming cut 4 bases from V and 16 bases from J; bases unmatched to any gene: 6. Germline lookup yields CDR1 MNHEY and CDR2 SVGAGI. The CDR3 length is 11 residues. The CDR3 region has the DNA TGTGCCAGCAGTTTTTCGGACAGGGTTTACTTC. It encodes CASSFSDRVYF.

To note about this clone: Other nucleotide sequences in the sample specify the same CDR3. V and J are TRBV27 and TRBJ1-1; D remains ambiguous. Germline lookup yields CDR1 MNHEY and CDR2 SMNVEV (reference sequence). The CDR3 length is 14 residues. Between the trimmed V and J ends, which lost 2 bases and 1 base, there was a span of 8 bases. CDR3 loop: CASSLSGPNTEAFF. The CDR3 DNA is TGTGCCAGCAGTTTAAGCGGACCGAACACTGAAGCTTTCTTT.

V gene TRBV11-2 combines with J gene TRBJ2-5, with 9 bases matching TRBD2. Near its end, the DNA agrees better with TRBJ2-7, so the J call may be wrong. The germline V gene encodes CDR1 SGHAT and CDR2 FQNNGV. The CDR3 loop spans 15 amino acids. The CDR3 DNA reads as TGTGCCAGCAGCTTAGTGGCGCTAGCGGGGAACGAGCAGTACTTC. Protein: CASSLVALAGNEQYF.

V and J are TRBV7-3 and TRBJ2-7, with D possibly called TRBD1 or TRBD2 (5 bases each). V was trimmed by 5 bases and J by 6 bases, leaving 17 bases between them. The V gene's germline CDR1 is SGHTA and CDR2 FQGTGA. The length of the CDR3 is 14 residues. The CDR3 protein is CASSLTGTYGEQYF. The CDR3 DNA reads TGTGCCAGCAGCCTTACCGGGACCTACGGCGAGCAGTACTTC.